The 26 T cell receptor beta chains given below trace back to one sample, sequenced in a study of Ad26.COV2.S vaccination and SARS-CoV-2 variants. Treatment here: some 20 received Ad26.COV2.S at low or high dose, single or two shots; 5 received placebo; per-sample allocation not given. After the first vaccine or placebo injection, samples were drawn on day 63. Profiled with immunoSEQ multiplex PCR; TCRdb holds only in-frame clones, not every one. This table has 300,000 to 350,000 clones, around 88% appearing once. The sequenced sample was peripheral blood, obtained in a trial of Ad26.COV2.S vaccine versus placebo. Receptors were obtained from a person between 18 and 65 years old who received the Ad26.COV2.S COVID-19 vaccine or a placebo.

The rearrangement links TRBV5-6 to TRBJ1-4, with D unclear. The length of the CDR3 is 13 residues. CDR1 and CDR2 from the germline V gene are SGHDT and YYEEEE. The V and J ends lost 5 bases and 8 bases respectively, with 13 bases between them. The CDR3 reads CASSQDPGEKLFF. Here the CDR3 DNA reads TGTGCCAGCAGTCAGGACCCCGGGGAAAAACTGTTTTTT.

The gene calls are TRBV20-1 and TRBJ1-2, with 11 bases lining up with TRBD1. The CDR3 is made up of 12 amino acids. Germline V gene data show CDR1 as DFQATT and CDR2 as SNEGSKA (reference sequence). The V gene end was trimmed by 3 bases and the J gene end by 7 bases; junction bases not matched to a gene: 1. The CDR3: CSASGTGGGYTF. CDR3 sequence (DNA): TGCAGTGCTAGTGGGACAGGGGGTGGCTACACCTTC.

The chain uses TRBV10-3 and TRBJ2-1; 9 positions agree with TRBD1. The J segment lost 4 bases and the V segment lost 3 bases, leaving 4 bases of the junction unmatched. This CDR3 has 15 residues. Germline CDR1 is ENHRY and CDR2 is SYGVKD. The CDR3 nucleotides read TGTGCCATCAGTGAACAGGGGGCGGTTTACAATGAGCAGTTCTTC. It codes for CAISEQGAVYNEQFF.

About this clone itself: Additional DNA sequences in this sample encode the identical CDR3. The chain employs TRBV3-1 (or the pseudogene TRBV3-2) and TRBJ2-1; no reliable D call. Germline CDR1 and CDR2: LGHDT and YNNKEL (reference sequence). The V gene lost 0 bases and the J gene lost 8 bases, with 5 bases spanning the gap. There are 12 residues in the CDR3. The CDR3 nucleotides are TGTGCCAGCAGCCAAGATTTTTATGAGCAGTTCTTC. It codes for CASSQDFYEQFF.

The chain employs TRBV25-1 and TRBJ1-1; the match to TRBD1 covers 7 bases. The CDR3 runs to 16 residues. J gave up 6 bases and V 4 bases, and 14 bases lay outside the gene matches. Germline loops: CDR1 MGHDK, CDR2 SYGVNS. The DNA of the CDR3 is TGTGCCAGCAGTGGCCTCAAGGGGGCCGCCCGATCTGAAGCTTTCTTT. As protein: CASSGLKGAARSEAFF.

The DNA for the CDR3 is TGTGCCAGCAGCTTAGAGACAGGGCCCGCCTACGAGCAGTACTTC. Encoded protein: CASSLETGPAYEQYF. The V gene is TRBV7-9, the J gene TRBJ2-7, with 7 bases lining up with TRBD1. This CDR3 spans 15 amino acids. CDR1 is SEHNR, CDR2 FQNEAQ, per germline (reference sequence). The V and J ends lost 1 base and 2 bases, in that order; junction bases with no gene match: 5.

The V and J genes are TRBV7-8 and TRBJ2-6; no reliable D call. V lost 2 bases and J 0 bases, leaving 14 bases between the germline ends. The CDR3 length is 18 residues. CDR1 is SGHVS and CDR2 is FQNEAQ in the germline V gene. DNA of the CDR3: TGTGCCAGCAGCTTATGGGTCCAGGTCCTCTCTGGGGCCAACGTCCTGACTTTC. The encoded protein is CASSLWVQVLSGANVLTF.

V usage is TRBV7-3 and J usage is TRBJ2-6; D gene ambiguous. This CDR3 is 16 amino acids long. Germline V gene sequence: CDR1 SGHTA, CDR2 FQGTGA. V was shortened by 5 bases and J by 0 bases, with 11 bases between the two germline ends. The CDR3 is CASSPEPLSGANVLTF. The CDR3 DNA sequence: TGTGCCAGCAGCCCGGAACCTCTCTCTGGGGCCAACGTCCTGACTTTC. Variable domain in full (rest from reference TRBV7-3 and TRBJ2-6): GAGVSQTPSNKVTEKGKYVELRCDPISGHTALYWYRQSLGQGPEFLIYFQGTGAADDSGLPNDRFFAVRPEGSVSTLKIQRTERGDSAVYLCASSPEPLSGANVLTFGAGSRLTVL.

The chain links TRBV5-6 to TRBJ2-7; 7 positions agree with TRBD1. Germline assignment: CDR1 SGHDT and CDR2 YYEEEE. Unmatched junction bases numbered 11, after V lost 4 bases and J lost 7 bases. CDR3 length: 14 residues. CDR3 loop: CASSTLTGPEEQYF. CDR3 in DNA: TGTGCCAGCAGCACTTTGACAGGGCCGGAAGAGCAGTACTTC. The variable domain in full, completed from reference TRBV5-6 and TRBJ2-7, reads DAGVTQSPTHLIKTRGQQVTLRCSPKSGHDTVSWYQQALGQGPQFIFQYYEEEERQRGNFPDRFSGHQFPNYSSELNVNALLLGDSALYLCASSTLTGPEEQYFGPGTRLTVT.

This clone was observed a handful of times. This chain links TRBV6-2 or TRBV6-3 with TRBJ2-1, with D maybe TRBD2 (6 bases). V was shortened by 6 bases and J by 8 bases, with 17 bases between the two germline ends. Looked up from germline, CDR1 is MNHEY and CDR2 is SVGEGT. The CDR3 spans 14 residues. CDR3 sequence: CASSRGLNRDEQFF. DNA for the CDR3: TGTGCCAGCAGCCGTGGACTAAATAGGGATGAGCAGTTCTTC.

The chain recombines TRBV7-3 with TRBJ2-5, with D unclear. Per germline, CDR1 SGHTA and CDR2 FQGTGA. V was pared by 2 bases and J by 3 bases, with 7 bases between. This CDR3 spans 13 amino acids. This CDR3 is CASSLQQEETQYF. In DNA, the CDR3 is TGTGCCAGCAGCTTACAACAAGAAGAGACCCAGTACTTC.

This chain connects TRBV30 to TRBJ2-7; no definite D call. The ends were cut back, 6 bases at V and 1 base at J, with 10 bases in the middle. The CDR3 length is 12 residues. In germline, CDR1 is GTSNPN, CDR2 SVGIG (reference sequence). The CDR3 DNA sequence: TGTGCCTGTGACAAGAATTCCTACGAGCAGTACTTC. Translated: CACDKNSYEQYF.

The CDR3 loop reads CASSRLPFIHQHF. CDR3 sequence (DNA): TGTGCCAGCAGCCGATTACCTTTCATACACCAGCATTTT. The rearrangement links TRBV7-9 to TRBJ1-5; the D is unclear. Germline CDR1 is SEHNR and CDR2 is FQNEAQ (reference sequence). Trimming took off 5 bases at V and 12 bases at J, with 17 bases between the two ends. The CDR3 extends over 13 amino acids.

V is TRBV5-1 and J is TRBJ2-5; D is unresolved. The CDR3 runs 13 residues. The germline gives CDR1 SGHRS, CDR2 YFSETQ. V was cut by 1 base and J by 0 bases, with 4 bases left in between. CDR3 coding DNA: TGCGCCAGCAGCTTGATTGACCAAGAGACCCAGTACTTC. Its translation is CASSLIDQETQYF.

The rearrangement joins TRBV5-4 to TRBJ2-2; 7 nucleotides align to TRBD1. The CDR3 is made up of 14 amino acids. With V trimmed by 4 bases and J by 4 bases, 4 bases remained unmatched. Germline CDR1 is SGHNT and CDR2 is YYREEE (reference sequence). The CDR3 bases are TGTGCCAGCAGCGCGACAGGGATCACCGGGGAGCTGTTTTTT. The encoded protein is CASSATGITGELFF.

The rearrangement joins TRBV6-5 to TRBJ2-1; no clear D. Per the germline V gene, CDR1 is MNHEY and CDR2 is SVGAGI. CDR3 length: 13 residues. Between the trimmed V and J ends, which lost 0 bases and 9 bases, there was a span of 9 bases. CDR3 bases: TGTGCCAGCAGTTACTCGATCAATACTGAGCAGTTCTTC. It yields the protein CASSYSINTEQFF.

This clone came up once. DNA of the CDR3: TGTGCCAGCAGCTTAGAAGTTGAAGAGACCCAGTACTTC. This codes for CASSLEVEETQYF. The chain employs TRBV7-8 and TRBJ2-5; D gene unclear. CDR1 is SGHVS and CDR2 is FQNEAQ in the germline V gene. Trimming left V 1 base short and J 3 bases short, with 6 bases between. The CDR3 contains 13 residues.

The chain couples TRBV19 to TRBJ1-5, with 9 bases lining up with TRBD1. CDR1 LNHDA and CDR2 SQIVND come from the germline V gene (reference sequence). V gave up 4 bases and J gave up 2 bases; unmatched junction bases: 12. The CDR3 is 18 residues long. The CDR3: CASSSRHRGRMGNQPQHF. DNA of the CDR3: TGTGCCAGTAGTAGCCGCCACAGGGGGCGCATGGGCAATCAGCCCCAGCATTTT.

V is TRBV7-9 and J is TRBJ1-2; a possible D gene is TRBD1 (5 bases). The V end lost 5 bases, the J end lost 6 bases, and 16 bases lay between the germline ends. This CDR3 has 14 amino acids. The V gene's germline CDR1 is SEHNR and CDR2 FQNEAQ (reference sequence). CDR3 sequence: CASSPTVQAHGYTF. CDR3 sequence (DNA): TGTGCCAGCAGCCCCACGGTACAGGCACATGGCTACACCTTC.

V and J are TRBV7-2 and TRBJ1-5, with D unclear. The CDR3 totals 14 residues. Germline V gene lookup returns CDR1 SGHTA and CDR2 FQGNSA. V gave up 0 bases and J gave up 3 bases, with 6 bases separating them. CDR3 loop: CASSLAGNNQPQHF. The CDR3, as DNA: TGTGCCAGCAGCTTAGCAGGTAACAATCAGCCCCAGCATTTT.

This clone appeared once. V usage is TRBV24-1 and J usage is TRBJ2-1, with TRBD2 identical over 7 bases. V trimming: 0 bases; J trimming: 1 base; junction bases outside the gene matches: 2. The CDR3 sequence is 16 residues long. Germline lookup yields CDR1 KGHDR and CDR2 SFDVKD. The CDR3 spells CATSDLVGGSYNEQFF. In nucleotides, the CDR3 is TGTGCCACCAGTGATTTGGTCGGGGGGTCCTACAATGAGCAGTTCTTC.

The gene calls are TRBV21-1 and TRBJ1-2; TRBD1 is taken as the D call from the table, unchecked against the DNA. TRBV21-1 is deemed a pseudogene. The CDR3 length is 14 residues. CDR3 residues: CASSPGQANYGYTF. As DNA, the CDR3 is TGTGCCAGCAGCCCAGGACAGGCGAACTATGGCTACACCTTC.

The chain carries TRBV12-3 or TRBV12-4 and TRBJ1-5; D not resolved. The length of the CDR3 is 12 residues. Trimming cost V 6 bases and J 3 bases, with 6 bases left between them. The CDR3 region has the DNA TGTGCCAGCAGGTGGAACAATCAGCCCCAGCATTTT. It specifies CASRWNNQPQHF.

The J gene is TRBJ1-1, the V gene TRBV11-2; D gene uncertain. Germline lookup yields CDR1 SGHAT and CDR2 FQNNGV. V lost 5 bases and J 4 bases, leaving 11 bases between the germline ends. CDR3 length: 13 amino acids. CDR3 residues: CASSVAGLTEAFF. CDR3 bases: TGTGCCAGCAGCGTCGCGGGTCTCACTGAAGCTTTCTTT. Using reference TRBV11-2 and TRBJ1-1 for the parts outside the CDR3, the full variable domain is EAGVAQSPRYKIIEKRQSVAFWCNPISGHATLYWYQQILGQGPKLLIQFQNNGVVDDSQLPKDRFSAERLKGVDSTLKIQPAKLEDSAVYLCASSVAGLTEAFFGQGTRLTVV.

V is TRBV11-2 and J is TRBJ2-5, with TRBD2 identical over 14 bases. Unmatched junction bases numbered 7, after V lost 5 bases and J lost 5 bases. The CDR3 runs to 16 residues. Germline V gene lookup returns CDR1 SGHAT and CDR2 FQNNGV. The CDR3 DNA is TGTGCCAGCAGCCCTTGGACTAGCGGGAGGTCGGAGACCCAGTACTTC. It specifies CASSPWTSGRSETQYF.

The V gene is TRBV6-2 or TRBV6-3, the J gene TRBJ2-5; either TRBD1 or TRBD2 may fit D (5 bases each). The CDR3 is made up of 15 amino acids. The V end lost 2 bases, the J end lost 6 bases, and 16 bases lay between the germline ends. Germline V gene sequence: CDR1 MNHEY, CDR2 SVGEGT. CDR3 sequence (DNA): TGTGCCAGCAGTTACGGGACGTGGACCAGCAAGACCCAGTACTTC. Protein product: CASSYGTWTSKTQYF.